This TCR beta chain was sequenced during a study of blood T cell repertoires in COVID-19. The protocol was immunoSEQ multiplex PCR, while the TCRdb copy is restricted to in-frame clones and leaves out a portion. The top ten clones hold more than 0.95% of a sample with around 290,000 clones, more than 80% of them seen once. The CDR3 has 13 residues. Trimming removed 2 bases at V and 10 bases at J, with 14 bases between. Germline CDR1 reads MDHEN; CDR2 reads SYDVKM. The J gene is TRBJ1-1, the V gene TRBV28; maybe TRBD1 (6 bases). The sample taken for sequencing was PBMCs or T cells enriched from blood (not recorded which). The receptor's source is a woman under 40 who had recovered from COVID-19. Here the CDR3 reads CASSLGYRVGAFF. CDR3 nucleotides: TGTGCCAGCAGTTTAGGGTACAGGGTAGGAGCTTTCTTT.